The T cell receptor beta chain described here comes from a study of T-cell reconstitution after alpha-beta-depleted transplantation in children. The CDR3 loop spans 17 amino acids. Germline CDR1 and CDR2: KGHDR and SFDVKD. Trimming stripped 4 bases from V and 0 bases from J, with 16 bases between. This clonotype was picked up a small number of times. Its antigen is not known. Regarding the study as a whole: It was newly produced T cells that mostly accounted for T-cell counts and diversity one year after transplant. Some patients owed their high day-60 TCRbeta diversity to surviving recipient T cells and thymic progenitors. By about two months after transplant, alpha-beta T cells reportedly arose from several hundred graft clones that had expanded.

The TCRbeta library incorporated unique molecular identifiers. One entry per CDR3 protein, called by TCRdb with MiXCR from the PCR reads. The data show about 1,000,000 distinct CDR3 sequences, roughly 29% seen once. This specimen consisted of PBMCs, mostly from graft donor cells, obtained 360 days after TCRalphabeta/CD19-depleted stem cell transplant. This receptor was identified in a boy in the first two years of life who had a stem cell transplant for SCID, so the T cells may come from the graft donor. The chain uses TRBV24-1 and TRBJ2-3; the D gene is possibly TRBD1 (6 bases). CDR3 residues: CATSEGVWTASTDTQYF. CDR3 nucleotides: TGTGCCACCAGTGAAGGTGTCTGGACAGCTAGCACAGATACGCAGTATTTT.